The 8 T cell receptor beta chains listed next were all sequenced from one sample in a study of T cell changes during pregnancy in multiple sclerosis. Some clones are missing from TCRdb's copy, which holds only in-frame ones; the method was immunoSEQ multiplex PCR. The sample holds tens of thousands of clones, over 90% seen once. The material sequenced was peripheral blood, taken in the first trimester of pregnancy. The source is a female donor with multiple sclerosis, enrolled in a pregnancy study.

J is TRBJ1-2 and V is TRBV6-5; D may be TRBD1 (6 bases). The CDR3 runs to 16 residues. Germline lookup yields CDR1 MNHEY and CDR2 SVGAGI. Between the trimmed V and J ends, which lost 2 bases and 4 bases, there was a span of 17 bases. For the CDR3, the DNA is TGTGCCAGCAGTTACGCGGGCAGGGGCACTTCCTATGGCTACACCTTC. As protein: CASSYAGRGTSYGYTF.

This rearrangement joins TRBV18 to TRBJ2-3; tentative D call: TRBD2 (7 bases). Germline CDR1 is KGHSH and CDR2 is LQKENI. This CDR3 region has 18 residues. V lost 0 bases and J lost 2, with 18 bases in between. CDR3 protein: CASSPPSGGSGFTDTQYF. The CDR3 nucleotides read TGTGCCAGCTCACCACCGTCGGGGGGCAGCGGCTTCACAGATACGCAGTATTTT.

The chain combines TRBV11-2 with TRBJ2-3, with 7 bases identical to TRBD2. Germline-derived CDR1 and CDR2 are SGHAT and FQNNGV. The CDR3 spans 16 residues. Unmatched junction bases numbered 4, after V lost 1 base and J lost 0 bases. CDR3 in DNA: TGTGCCAGCAGCTTAGGAGGGACTATTAGCACAGATACGCAGTATTTT. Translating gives CASSLGGTISTDTQYF.

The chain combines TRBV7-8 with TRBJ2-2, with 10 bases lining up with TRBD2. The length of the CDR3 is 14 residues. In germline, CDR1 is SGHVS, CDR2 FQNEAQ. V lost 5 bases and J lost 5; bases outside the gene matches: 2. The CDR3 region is CASSLSGGTGELFF. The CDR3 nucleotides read TGTGCCAGCAGCCTTAGCGGGGGGACCGGGGAGCTGTTTTTT.

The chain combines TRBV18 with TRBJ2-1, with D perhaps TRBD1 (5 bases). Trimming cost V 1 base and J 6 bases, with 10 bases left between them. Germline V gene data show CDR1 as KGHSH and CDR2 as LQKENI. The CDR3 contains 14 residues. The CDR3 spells CASSPRQGTNEQFF. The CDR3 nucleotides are TGTGCCAGCTCACCACGGCAGGGTACCAATGAGCAGTTCTTC.

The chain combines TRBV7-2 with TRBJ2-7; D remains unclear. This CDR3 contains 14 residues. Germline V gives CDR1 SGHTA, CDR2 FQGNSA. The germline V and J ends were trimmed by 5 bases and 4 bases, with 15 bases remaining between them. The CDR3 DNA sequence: TGTGCCAGCAGCCTTGGAGTAGCCTCGTACGAGCAGTACTTC. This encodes CASSLGVASYEQYF.

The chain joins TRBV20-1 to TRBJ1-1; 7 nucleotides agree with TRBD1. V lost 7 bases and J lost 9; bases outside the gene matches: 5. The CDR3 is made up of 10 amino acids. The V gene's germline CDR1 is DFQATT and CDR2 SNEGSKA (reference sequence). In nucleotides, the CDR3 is TGCAGTGTCACGACAGGGAAAGCTTTCTTT. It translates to CSVTTGKAFF.

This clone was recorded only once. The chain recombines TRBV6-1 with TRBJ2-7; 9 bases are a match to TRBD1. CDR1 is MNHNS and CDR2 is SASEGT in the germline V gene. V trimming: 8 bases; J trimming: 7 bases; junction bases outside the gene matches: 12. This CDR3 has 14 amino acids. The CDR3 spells CASSLGTGLREQYF. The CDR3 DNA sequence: TGTGCCAGCTCCTTGGGGACAGGGCTTAGGGAGCAGTACTTC.